The next 31 T cell receptor beta chains were all read from a single sample in a study of control samples from healthy donors and cancer patients. Sequencing used immunoSEQ multiplex PCR; TCRdb keeps in-frame clones, though not all of them. Found here are approximately 160,000 clones, 94% of them singletons; the top ten hold over 1.3%. Sequenced sample: blood. The receptors stem from a woman aged 18-29 years in good health.

This CDR3 is CASRAGGSGANVLTF. DNA of the CDR3: TGTGCCAGCAGGGCGGGCGGCTCTGGGGCCAACGTCCTGACTTTC. This chain connects TRBV5-4 to TRBJ2-6; D may be TRBD2 (5 bases). Trimming shortened V by 5 bases and J by 0 bases, and 9 bases separated the two germline ends. CDR3 length equals 15 residues. CDR1 is SGHNT, CDR2 YYREEE, per germline (reference sequence).

This chain uses TRBV5-1 with TRBJ1-1, with D perhaps matching TRBD1 (5 bases). The CDR3 contains 11 residues. Germline values: CDR1 SGHRS, CDR2 YFSETQ. Trimming left V 5 bases short and J 10 bases short, with 12 bases between. The CDR3 is CASRKAGRAFF. The DNA of the CDR3 is TGCGCCAGCAGGAAGGCAGGGCGAGCTTTCTTT.

The chain joins TRBV19 to TRBJ1-2; D remains ambiguous. Germline V gene data show CDR1 as LNHDA and CDR2 as SQIVND (reference sequence). The ends were cut back, 5 bases at V and 3 bases at J, with 7 bases in the middle. The CDR3 totals 12 residues. CDR3: CASSEYYYGYTF. Here the CDR3 DNA reads TGTGCCAGTAGTGAGTATTACTATGGCTACACCTTC.

CDR3 nucleotides: TGTGCCAGCAGTTACTCCCTGACCTACTACAATGAGCAGTTCTTC. Protein product: CASSYSLTYYNEQFF. The chain couples TRBV6-2 or TRBV6-3 to TRBJ2-1; D is unclear. V shed 0 bases and J shed 3 bases, with 9 bases lying between them. Looked up from germline, CDR1 is MNHEY and CDR2 is SVGEGT. This CDR3 comprises 15 residues.

This chain joins TRBV28 and TRBJ1-5; no clear D. Deletions cut 2 bases from V and 0 bases from J, with 8 bases between. Germline CDR1 MDHEN, CDR2 SYDVKM. The CDR3 contains 15 residues. The CDR3 spells CASSLVEFSNQPQHF. The CDR3 coding sequence is TGTGCCAGCAGTTTAGTTGAATTTAGCAATCAGCCCCAGCATTTT.

For the CDR3, the DNA is TGTGCCGCCGCCACCGGAGGGGGTACTGGGGAGCTGTTTTTT. Its translation: CAAATGGGTGELFF. The chain is built from TRBV24-1 and TRBJ2-2; D may be TRBD1 or TRBD2 (6 bases each). The CDR3 runs 14 residues. Per germline, CDR1 KGHDR and CDR2 SFDVKD. V was clipped by 12 bases and J by 8 bases, with 21 bases between them.

CDR3 sequence reads: CATRPRGIQYF. Written as DNA, the CDR3 is TGCGCCACCCGGCCTCGGGGCATTCAGTACTTC. V and J are TRBV10-1 and TRBJ2-4, with D possibly matching TRBD2 (5 bases). The CDR3 loop spans 11 amino acids. The V and J ends lost 10 bases and 9 bases respectively, with 13 bases between them. Germline V gene lookup returns CDR1 WNHNN and CDR2 SYGVQD (reference sequence).

The V gene is TRBV5-6, the J gene TRBJ1-2; possibly TRBD1 for D (5 bases). Germline loops: CDR1 SGHDT, CDR2 YYEEEE. The V gene lost 4 bases and the J gene lost 4 bases, with 14 bases spanning the gap. CDR3 length: 14 residues. The DNA of the CDR3 is TGTGCCAGCAGCCGAGAATTGGGGGGCTATGGCTACACCTTC. Translation: CASSRELGGYGYTF.

The chain carries TRBV7-2 and TRBJ2-3, with TRBD2 matching over 9 bases. The CDR3 consists of 16 residues. Germline V CDR1 and CDR2: SGHTA, FQGNSA. Unmatched junction bases numbered 5, after V lost 2 bases and J lost 2 bases. The CDR3: CASSLLSGRPTDTQYF. DNA for the CDR3: TGTGCCAGCAGCTTACTTAGCGGGAGACCCACAGATACGCAGTATTTT.

The chain uses TRBV7-2 and TRBJ1-5; unclear D gene. CDR3 length: 13 amino acids. The V end was cut by 0 bases, the J end by 6 bases, with 6 bases between. Germline CDR1 is SGHTA and CDR2 is FQGNSA. CDR3 sequence: CASSLALSQPQHF. CDR3 nucleotide sequence: TGTGCCAGCAGCTTAGCGCTAAGTCAGCCCCAGCATTTT.

The J gene is TRBJ2-3, the V gene TRBV18; no reliable D call. Trimming stripped 6 bases from V and 2 bases from J, with 0 bases between. Germline loops: CDR1 KGHSH, CDR2 LQKENI. The CDR3 consists of 10 residues. The CDR3 reads CASSTDTQYF. CDR3 in DNA: TGTGCCAGCTCCACAGATACGCAGTATTTT.

This CDR3 reads CASSRGDSGPQETQYF. The CDR3 coding sequence is TGTGCCAGCAGCAGAGGGGATAGCGGACCCCAAGAGACCCAGTACTTC. The rearrangement joins TRBV11-1 to TRBJ2-5; the D gene is possibly TRBD2 (6 bases). The CDR3 runs to 16 residues. Looked up from germline, CDR1 is SGHAT and CDR2 is FQDESV (reference sequence). Trimming cost V 5 bases and J 1 base, with 17 bases left between them.

This chain uses TRBV4-1 with TRBJ1-1, with D perhaps matching TRBD1 (6 bases). The CDR3 runs 16 residues. V gave up 4 bases and J gave up 4 bases, with 19 bases separating them. Looked up from germline, CDR1 is MGHRA and CDR2 is YSYEKL. The CDR3, as DNA: TGCGCCAGCAGCCCTGGAAACAGGGTGAGTATCACTGAAGCTTTCTTT. Residues: CASSPGNRVSITEAFF.

This clone was recorded once. This chain connects TRBV27 to TRBJ1-5; weak D call: TRBD1 (6 bases). The CDR3 is 15 amino acids. The V gene's germline CDR1 is MNHEY and CDR2 SMNVEV (reference sequence). Trimming took 6 bases from V and 6 from J, leaving 18 bases between them. The CDR3 coding sequence is TGTGCCAGCAGACCAGAGACAGGTGATACTCAGCCCCAGCATTTT. Translation gives CASRPETGDTQPQHF.

The CDR3 here is CSVGGSTDTQYF. DNA of the CDR3: TGCAGCGTGGGCGGCAGCACAGATACGCAGTATTTT. This sequence joins TRBV29-1 and TRBJ2-3, with D hard to call. Between the trimmed V and J ends, which lost 6 bases and 0 bases, there was a span of 7 bases. CDR1 and CDR2 (germline): SQVTM, ANQGSEA. CDR3 length: 12 residues.

The chain joins TRBV28 to TRBJ1-1; no definite D call. V was trimmed by 2 bases and J by 5 bases, leaving 9 bases between them. The CDR3 covers 13 residues. Germline CDR1 reads MDHEN; CDR2 reads SYDVKM. In DNA form, the CDR3 reads TGTGCCAGCAGTTTAGGGTTGGGGACTGAAGCTTTCTTT. Translated, it gives CASSLGLGTEAFF.

V and J are TRBV7-2 and TRBJ2-4, with a tentative D call TRBD2 (5 bases). Trimming took off 2 bases at V and 0 bases at J, with 11 bases between the two ends. Germline V gives CDR1 SGHTA, CDR2 FQGNSA. The CDR3 runs 16 residues. The CDR3 sequence: CASSLQPGVAKNIQYF. CDR3 nucleotides: TGTGCCAGCAGCTTACAACCCGGGGTAGCCAAAAACATTCAGTACTTC.

V and J are TRBV4-1 and TRBJ2-1, with D unclear. Trimming removed 1 base from V and 2 bases from J, with 9 bases in between. The CDR3 spans 15 residues. Germline V gene data show CDR1 as MGHRA and CDR2 as YSYEKL. The CDR3 sequence is CASSQAGHTYNEQFF. The CDR3 DNA reads TGCGCCAGCAGCCAAGCCGGGCACACCTACAATGAGCAGTTCTTC.

This rearrangement joins TRBV19 to TRBJ1-3; D might be TRBD1 (5 bases). The V gene lost 8 bases and the J gene lost 0 bases, with 8 bases spanning the gap. Germline values: CDR1 LNHDA, CDR2 SQIVND (reference sequence). The CDR3 is made up of 13 amino acids. The CDR3 nucleotides read TGTGCCAGTGGGACGGTCTCTGGAAACACCATATATTTT. It is translated as CASGTVSGNTIYF.

This chain links TRBV16 with TRBJ1-2; D perhaps matches TRBD1 (6 bases). V dropped 3 bases and J dropped 2 bases, with 13 bases sitting between them. CDR1 is KGHSY, CDR2 FQNENV, per germline. This CDR3 contains 15 residues. CDR3 sequence: CASSHLLQGNYGYTF. In DNA, the CDR3 is TGTGCCAGCAGCCATCTTCTTCAGGGGAACTATGGCTACACCTTC.

The V gene is TRBV19, the J gene TRBJ1-2, with 7 bases aligning to TRBD1. V dropped 1 base and J dropped 3; count of bases not matched to a gene: 11. The CDR3 loop spans 17 amino acids. Germline V gives CDR1 LNHDA, CDR2 SQIVND (reference sequence). The chain's CDR3 is CASSIGIRKGAYYGYTF. The DNA of the CDR3 is TGTGCCAGTAGTATAGGCATCAGGAAGGGGGCTTACTATGGCTACACCTTC.

This clone was recorded only once. This chain joins TRBV19 and TRBJ2-7, with 8 bases lining up with TRBD2. Germline V gene data show CDR1 as LNHDA and CDR2 as SQIVND (reference sequence). V gave up 5 bases and J gave up 0 bases; unmatched junction bases: 6. The CDR3 totals 15 residues. CDR3 loop: CASSLSSGSSYEQYF. CDR3 sequence (DNA): TGTGCCAGTAGTCTCTCTAGCGGGTCCTCCTACGAGCAGTACTTC.

V is TRBV11-3 and J is TRBJ2-1; 11 bases line up with TRBD2. The CDR3 length is 22 residues. With V trimmed by 0 bases and J by 4 bases, 20 bases remained unmatched. The germline CDR1 and CDR2 sequences are SGHNT and YENEEA. As DNA, the CDR3 is TGTGCCAGCAGCTTAGACAGGGGAGATCCCCGAACTAGCGGGAGATTGTACAATGAGCAGTTCTTC. This gives the protein CASSLDRGDPRTSGRLYNEQFF.

The CDR3: CASRHGTGNTEAFF. In nucleotides, the CDR3 is TGTGCCAGCCGCCACGGGACGGGGAACACTGAAGCTTTCTTT. V and J are TRBV6-4 and TRBJ1-1; possible D gene TRBD1, 5 bases. The CDR3 runs to 14 residues. Germline V lookup: CDR1 MRHNA, CDR2 SNTAGT. Trimming shortened V by 8 bases and J by 1 base, and 14 bases separated the two germline ends.

This clone was seen a few times. The chain combines TRBV27 with TRBJ2-1; weak D call: TRBD1 (5 bases). Germline assignment: CDR1 MNHEY and CDR2 SMNVEV (reference sequence). The CDR3 extends over 16 amino acids. Deletions cut 3 bases from V and 5 bases from J, with 17 bases between. The CDR3 DNA reads as TGTGCCAGCAGTTTCGCGGCGGCAGGGTCTGACAATGAGCAGTTCTTC. Translated: CASSFAAAGSDNEQFF.

The rearrangement uses TRBV5-1 and TRBJ1-4; D uncertain. Germline values: CDR1 SGHRS, CDR2 YFSETQ. This CDR3 contains 15 residues. Trimming took 0 bases from V and 7 from J, leaving 13 bases between them. Here the CDR3 DNA reads TGCGCCAGCAGCTTGGGTGGGGAGGAGGGTGAAAAACTGTTTTTT. This encodes CASSLGGEEGEKLFF. The whole variable domain, filled in from reference TRBV5-1 and TRBJ1-4, reads KAGVTQTPRYLIKTRGQQVTLSCSPISGHRSVSWYQQTPGQGLQFLFEYFSETQRNKGNFPGRFSGRQFSNSRSEMNVSTLELGDSALYLCASSLGGEEGEKLFFGSGTQLSVL.

The chain joins TRBV28 to TRBJ2-1, with 9 nucleotides matching TRBD2. The CDR3 sequence is 19 residues long. The trim removed 2 bases at V and 8 bases at J, leaving 19 bases unmatched. Germline V CDR1 and CDR2: MDHEN, SYDVKM. In DNA form, the CDR3 reads TGTGCCAGCAGTTTACAGTCTTTCATAGCGGGAGCCCCCTGGGATGAGCAGTTCTTC. Protein product: CASSLQSFIAGAPWDEQFF.

The V gene is TRBV6-5, the J gene TRBJ2-1; TRBD2 matches at 9 bases. The CDR3 loop spans 15 amino acids. V was pared by 6 bases and J by 2 bases, with 5 bases of the junction left unmatched. Germline V lookup: CDR1 MNHEY, CDR2 SVGAGI. For the CDR3, the DNA is TGTGCCAGCAGCCTCAGCGGGAGGACCTACAATGAGCAGTTCTTC. Translating gives CASSLSGRTYNEQFF.

The chain employs TRBV15 and TRBJ2-1; D might be TRBD2 (6 bases). The CDR3 runs 14 residues. V was cut by 0 bases and J by 12 bases, with 15 bases left in between. In germline, CDR1 is LNHNV, CDR2 YYDKDF (reference sequence). Written as DNA, the CDR3 is TGTGCCACCAGCAGAGACCTTGGGAGGATAGTGCAGTTCTTC. Protein: CATSRDLGRIVQFF.

The gene calls are TRBV6-2 or TRBV6-3 and TRBJ2-7, with D unresolved. The germline CDR1 and CDR2 sequences are MNHEY and SVGEGT. The CDR3 extends over 14 amino acids. Trimming left V 0 bases short and J 2 bases short, with 8 bases between. The CDR3 here is CASSYSIRAYEQYF. The CDR3 DNA follows: TGTGCCAGCAGTTACTCTATAAGAGCCTACGAGCAGTACTTC.

The rearrangement links TRBV5-4 to TRBJ2-3; TRBD2 agrees at 8 bases. CDR1 and CDR2 from the germline V gene are SGHNT and YYREEE (reference sequence). With V trimmed by 10 bases and J by 2 bases, 9 bases remained unmatched. There are 14 residues in the CDR3. CDR3: CAFRGRINTDTQYF. In nucleotides, the CDR3 is TGTGCCTTTCGCGGGAGGATTAACACAGATACGCAGTATTTT.